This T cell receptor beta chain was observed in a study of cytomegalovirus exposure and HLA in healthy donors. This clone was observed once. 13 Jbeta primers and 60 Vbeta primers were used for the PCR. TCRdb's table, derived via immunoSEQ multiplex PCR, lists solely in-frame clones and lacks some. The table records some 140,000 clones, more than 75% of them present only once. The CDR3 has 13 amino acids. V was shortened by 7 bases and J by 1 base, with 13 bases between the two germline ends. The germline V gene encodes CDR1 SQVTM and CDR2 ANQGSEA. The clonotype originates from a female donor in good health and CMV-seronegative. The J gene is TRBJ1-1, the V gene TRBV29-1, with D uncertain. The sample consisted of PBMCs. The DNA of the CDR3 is TGCAGCGCATCAGTCACAAGGAACACTGAAGCTTTCTTT. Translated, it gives CSASVTRNTEAFF.